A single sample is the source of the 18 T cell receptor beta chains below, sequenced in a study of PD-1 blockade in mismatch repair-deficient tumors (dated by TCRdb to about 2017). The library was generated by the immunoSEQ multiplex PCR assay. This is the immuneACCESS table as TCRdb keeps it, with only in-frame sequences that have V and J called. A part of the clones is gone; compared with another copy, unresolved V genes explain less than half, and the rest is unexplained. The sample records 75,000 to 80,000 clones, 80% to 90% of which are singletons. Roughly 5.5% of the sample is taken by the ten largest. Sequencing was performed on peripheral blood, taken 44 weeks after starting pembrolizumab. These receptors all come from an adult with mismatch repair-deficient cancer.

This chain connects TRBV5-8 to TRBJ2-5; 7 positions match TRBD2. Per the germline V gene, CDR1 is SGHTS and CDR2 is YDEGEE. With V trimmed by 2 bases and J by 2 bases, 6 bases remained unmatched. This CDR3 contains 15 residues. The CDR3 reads CASSFGLGGQETQYF. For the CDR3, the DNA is TGTGCCAGCAGCTTCGGACTCGGGGGGCAAGAGACCCAGTACTTC.

The CDR3 loop reads CASSSDRGDLQASGNEQFF. The CDR3 bases are TGTGCCAGCAGCTCCGATAGGGGGGACCTGCAGGCTAGCGGCAATGAGCAGTTCTTC. The chain has TRBV11-2 and TRBJ2-1, with D maybe TRBD2 (7 bases). V was cut by 4 bases and J by 6 bases, with 28 bases left in between. The CDR3 loop spans 19 amino acids. Germline V gene lookup returns CDR1 SGHAT and CDR2 FQNNGV.

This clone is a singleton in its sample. The CDR3 reads CASSVVGRDSDEQYF. CDR3 in DNA: TGTGCCAGCAGCGTAGTCGGGAGAGATTCCGACGAGCAGTACTTC. The chain couples TRBV9 to TRBJ2-7, with D possibly being TRBD2 (6 bases). The ends were cut back, 0 bases at V and 5 bases at J, with 15 bases in the middle. The CDR3 runs 15 residues. CDR1 is SGDLS, CDR2 YYNGEE, per germline.

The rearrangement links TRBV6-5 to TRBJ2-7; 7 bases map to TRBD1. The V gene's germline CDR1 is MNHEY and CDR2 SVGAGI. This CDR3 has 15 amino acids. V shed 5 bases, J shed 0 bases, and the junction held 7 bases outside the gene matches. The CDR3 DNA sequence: TGTGCCAGCAGTATCGGGACAGCGGCCTCCTACGAGCAGTACTTC. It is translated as CASSIGTAASYEQYF.

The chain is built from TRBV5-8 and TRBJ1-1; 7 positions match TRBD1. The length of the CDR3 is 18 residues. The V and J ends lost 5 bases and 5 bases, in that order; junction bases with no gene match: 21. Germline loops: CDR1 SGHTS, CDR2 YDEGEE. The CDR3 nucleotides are TGTGCCAGCAGGACACCGGGACAGTACCTCGTTCGGAGTACTGAAGCTTTCTTT. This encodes CASRTPGQYLVRSTEAFF.

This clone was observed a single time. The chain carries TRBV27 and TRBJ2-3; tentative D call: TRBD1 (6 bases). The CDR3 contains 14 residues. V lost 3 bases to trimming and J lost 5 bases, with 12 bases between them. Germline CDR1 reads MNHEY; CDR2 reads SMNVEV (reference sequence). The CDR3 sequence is CASSFTGLEDTQYF. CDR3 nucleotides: TGTGCCAGCAGTTTTACAGGGTTAGAAGATACGCAGTATTTT.

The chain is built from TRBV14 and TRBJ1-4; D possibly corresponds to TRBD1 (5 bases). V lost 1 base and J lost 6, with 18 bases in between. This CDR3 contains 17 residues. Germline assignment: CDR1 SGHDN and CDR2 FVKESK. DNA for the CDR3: TGTGCCAGCAGCCAAGTTAGAGCCTGGGACGGCGATGAAAAACTGTTTTTT. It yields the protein CASSQVRAWDGDEKLFF.

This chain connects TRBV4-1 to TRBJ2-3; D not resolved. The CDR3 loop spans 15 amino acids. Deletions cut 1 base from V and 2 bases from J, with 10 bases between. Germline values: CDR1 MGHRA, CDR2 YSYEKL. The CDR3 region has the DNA TGCGCCAGCAGCCAAGTGCCCGGGCCCACAGATACGCAGTATTTT. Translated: CASSQVPGPTDTQYF.

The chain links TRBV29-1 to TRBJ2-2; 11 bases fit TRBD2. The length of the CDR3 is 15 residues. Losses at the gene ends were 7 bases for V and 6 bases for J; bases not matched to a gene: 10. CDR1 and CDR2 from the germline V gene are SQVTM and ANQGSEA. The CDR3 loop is CSATALAGEAGELFF. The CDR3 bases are TGCAGCGCTACCGCACTAGCGGGAGAGGCCGGGGAGCTGTTTTTT.

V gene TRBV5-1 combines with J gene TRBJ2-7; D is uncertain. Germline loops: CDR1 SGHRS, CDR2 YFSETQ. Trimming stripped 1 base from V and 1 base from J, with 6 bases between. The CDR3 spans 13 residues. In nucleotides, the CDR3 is TGCGCCAGCAGCTTGACGACGTCCTACGAGCAGTACTTC. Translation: CASSLTTSYEQYF.

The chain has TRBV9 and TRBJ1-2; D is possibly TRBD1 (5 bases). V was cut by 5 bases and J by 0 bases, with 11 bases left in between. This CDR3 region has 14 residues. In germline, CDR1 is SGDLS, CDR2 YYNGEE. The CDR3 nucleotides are TGTGCCAGCAGGGGGGAAGGTTCTAACTATGGCTACACCTTC. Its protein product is CASRGEGSNYGYTF.

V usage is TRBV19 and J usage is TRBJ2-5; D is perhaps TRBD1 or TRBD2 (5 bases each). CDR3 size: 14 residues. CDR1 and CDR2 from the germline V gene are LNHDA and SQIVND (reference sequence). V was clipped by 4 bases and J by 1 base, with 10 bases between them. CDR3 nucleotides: TGTGCCAGTAGTAATAGGGACCCCCAAGAGACCCAGTACTTC. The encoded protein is CASSNRDPQETQYF. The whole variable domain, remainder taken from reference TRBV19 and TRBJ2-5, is DGGITQSPKYLFRKEGQNVTLSCEQNLNHDAMYWYRQDPGQGLRLIYYSQIVNDFQKGDIAEGYSVSREKKESFPLTVTSAQKNPTAFYLCASSNRDPQETQYFGPGTRLLVL.

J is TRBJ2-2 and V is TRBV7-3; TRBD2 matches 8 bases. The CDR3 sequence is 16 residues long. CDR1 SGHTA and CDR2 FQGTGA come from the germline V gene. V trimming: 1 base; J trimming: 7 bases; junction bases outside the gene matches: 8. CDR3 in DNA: TGTGCCAGCAGCTTAAACGGGGGGGCCCGGAGCGGGGAGCTGTTTTTT. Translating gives CASSLNGGARSGELFF.

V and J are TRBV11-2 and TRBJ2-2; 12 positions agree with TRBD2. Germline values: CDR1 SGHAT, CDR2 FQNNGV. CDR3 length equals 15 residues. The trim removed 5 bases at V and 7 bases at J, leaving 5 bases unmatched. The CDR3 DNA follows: TGTGCCAGCAGCCAGACTAGCGGGAGCGGCGGGGAGCTGTTTTTT. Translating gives CASSQTSGSGGELFF.

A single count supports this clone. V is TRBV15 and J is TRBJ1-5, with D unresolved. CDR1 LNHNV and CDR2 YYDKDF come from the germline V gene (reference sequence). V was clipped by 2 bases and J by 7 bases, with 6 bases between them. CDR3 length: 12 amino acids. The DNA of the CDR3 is TGTGCCACCAGCAGACCAACCCAGCCCCAGCATTTT. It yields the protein CATSRPTQPQHF.

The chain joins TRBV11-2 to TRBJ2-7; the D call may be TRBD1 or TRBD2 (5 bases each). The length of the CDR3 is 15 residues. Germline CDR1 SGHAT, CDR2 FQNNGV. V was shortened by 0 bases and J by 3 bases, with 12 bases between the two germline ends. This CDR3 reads CASSLDLGRGYEQYF. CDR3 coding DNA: TGTGCCAGCAGCTTAGATCTGGGACGGGGCTACGAGCAGTACTTC. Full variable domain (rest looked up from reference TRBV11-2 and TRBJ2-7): EAGVAQSPRYKIIEKRQSVAFWCNPISGHATLYWYQQILGQGPKLLIQFQNNGVVDDSQLPKDRFSAERLKGVDSTLKIQPAKLEDSAVYLCASSLDLGRGYEQYFGPGTRLTVT.

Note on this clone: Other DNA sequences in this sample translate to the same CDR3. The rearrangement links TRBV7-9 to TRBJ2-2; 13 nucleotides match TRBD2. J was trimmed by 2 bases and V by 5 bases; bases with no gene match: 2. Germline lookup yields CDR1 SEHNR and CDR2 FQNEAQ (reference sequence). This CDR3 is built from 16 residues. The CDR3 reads CASSPGLAGNTGELFF. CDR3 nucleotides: TGTGCCAGCAGCCCGGGACTAGCGGGAAACACCGGGGAGCTGTTTTTT.

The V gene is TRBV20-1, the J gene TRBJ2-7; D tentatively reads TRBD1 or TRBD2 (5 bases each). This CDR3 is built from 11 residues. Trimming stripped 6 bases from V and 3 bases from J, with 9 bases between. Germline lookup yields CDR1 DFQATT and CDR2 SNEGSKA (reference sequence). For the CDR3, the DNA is TGCAGTGCCCTGGGGGACTACGAGCAGTACTTC. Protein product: CSALGDYEQYF.